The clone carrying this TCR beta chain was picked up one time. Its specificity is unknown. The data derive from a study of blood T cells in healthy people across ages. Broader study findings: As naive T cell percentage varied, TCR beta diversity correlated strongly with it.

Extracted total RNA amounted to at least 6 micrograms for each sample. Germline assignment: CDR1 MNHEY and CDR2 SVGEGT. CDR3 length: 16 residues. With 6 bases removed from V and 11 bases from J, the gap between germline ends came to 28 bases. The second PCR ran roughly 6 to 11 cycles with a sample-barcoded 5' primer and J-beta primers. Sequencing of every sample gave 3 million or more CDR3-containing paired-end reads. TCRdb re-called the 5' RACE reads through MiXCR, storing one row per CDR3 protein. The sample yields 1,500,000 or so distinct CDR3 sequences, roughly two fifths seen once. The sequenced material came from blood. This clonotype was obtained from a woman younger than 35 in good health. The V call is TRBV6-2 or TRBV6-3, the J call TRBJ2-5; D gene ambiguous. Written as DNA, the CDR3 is TGTGCCAGCAGCCTGGAGACCGAACTACCTGGCAATGAGCAGTACTTC. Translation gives CASSLETELPGNEQYF.